Given below is one T cell receptor beta chain in context. Antigen unknown. The sample originates from a study of cytomegalovirus exposure and HLA in healthy donors. Whole-study findings and limits: Among CMV-associated TCR beta chains, most appeared HLA-restricted in a later analysis.

With 60 Vbeta and 13 Jbeta primers, the PCR was carried out. The protocol was immunoSEQ multiplex PCR, while the TCRdb copy is restricted to in-frame clones and leaves out a portion. The repertoire holds roughly 200,000 clones, with over 65% as singletons. The CDR3 loop spans 17 amino acids. Germline values: CDR1 SGHNT, CDR2 YYREEE (reference sequence). V shed 4 bases, J shed 7 bases, and the junction held 8 bases outside the gene matches. Specimen: PBMCs. This TCR came from a man younger than 30 in good health and CMV-seronegative. The chain couples TRBV5-4 to TRBJ2-1, with TRBD2 matching 16 bases. CDR3 bases: TGTGCCAGCAGCCCGGAGGGACTAGCGGGAGGGCAAAATGAGCAGTTCTTC. It is translated as CASSPEGLAGGQNEQFF.